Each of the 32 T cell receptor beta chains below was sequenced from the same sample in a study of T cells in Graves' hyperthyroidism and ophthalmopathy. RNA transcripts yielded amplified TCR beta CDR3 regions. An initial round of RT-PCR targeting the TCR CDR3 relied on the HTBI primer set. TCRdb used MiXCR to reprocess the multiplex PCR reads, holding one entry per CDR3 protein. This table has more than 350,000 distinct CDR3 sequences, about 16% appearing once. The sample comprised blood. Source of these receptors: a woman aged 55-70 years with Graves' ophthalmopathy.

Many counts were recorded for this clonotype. The CDR3 sequence is CASSFTGNRNEQFF. CDR3 nucleotides: TGCGCCAGCAGCTTTACAGGGAATCGCAATGAGCAGTTCTTC. The chain carries TRBV5-1 and TRBJ2-1; D is possibly TRBD1 (6 bases). The germline gives CDR1 SGHRS, CDR2 YFSETQ. The CDR3 is made up of 14 amino acids. Trimming took 2 bases from V and 6 from J, leaving 12 bases between them.

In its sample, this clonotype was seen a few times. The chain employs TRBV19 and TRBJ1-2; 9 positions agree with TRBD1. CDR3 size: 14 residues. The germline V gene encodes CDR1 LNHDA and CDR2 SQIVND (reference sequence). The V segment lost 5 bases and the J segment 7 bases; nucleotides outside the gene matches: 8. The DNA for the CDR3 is TGTGCCAGTAGTCAATCCGGGACAGGGTCTGGCTACACCTTC. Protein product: CASSQSGTGSGYTF.

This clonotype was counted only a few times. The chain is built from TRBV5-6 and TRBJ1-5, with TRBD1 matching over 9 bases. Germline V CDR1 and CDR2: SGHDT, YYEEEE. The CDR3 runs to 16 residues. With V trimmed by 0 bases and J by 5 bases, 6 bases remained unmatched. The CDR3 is CASSLGPGTGHQPQHF. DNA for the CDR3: TGTGCCAGCAGCTTGGGGCCCGGGACAGGGCATCAGCCCCAGCATTTT.

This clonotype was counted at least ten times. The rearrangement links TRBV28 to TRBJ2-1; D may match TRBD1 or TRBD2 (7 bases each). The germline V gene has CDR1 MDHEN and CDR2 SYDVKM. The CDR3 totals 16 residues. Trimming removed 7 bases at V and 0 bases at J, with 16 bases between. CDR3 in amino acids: CASTARGGSSYNEQFF. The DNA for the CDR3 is TGTGCCAGCACCGCCAGGGGGGGAAGCTCCTACAATGAGCAGTTCTTC.

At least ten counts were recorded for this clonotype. As DNA, the CDR3 is TGTGCCTGGAGGCCGGGCCAAGCCTCCCGTGATGGCTACACCTTC. Translating gives CAWRPGQASRDGYTF. The chain is built from TRBV30 and TRBJ1-2; D remains ambiguous. Germline V gives CDR1 GTSNPN, CDR2 SVGIG (reference sequence). V was clipped by 3 bases and J by 6 bases, with 20 bases between them. This CDR3 has 15 residues. The whole variable domain, filled in from reference TRBV30 and TRBJ1-2, reads SQTIHQWPATLVQPVGSPLSLECTVEGTSNPNLYWYRQAAGRGLQLLFYSVGIGQISSEVPQNLSASRPQDRQFILSSKKLLLSDSGFYLCAWRPGQASRDGYTFGSGTRLTVV.

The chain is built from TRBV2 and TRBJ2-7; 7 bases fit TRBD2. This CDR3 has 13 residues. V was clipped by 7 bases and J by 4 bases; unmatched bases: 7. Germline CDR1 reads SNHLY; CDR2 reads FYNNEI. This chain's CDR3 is CASKVAGGYEQYF. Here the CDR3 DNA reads TGTGCCAGCAAGGTAGCGGGCGGGTACGAGCAGTACTTC.

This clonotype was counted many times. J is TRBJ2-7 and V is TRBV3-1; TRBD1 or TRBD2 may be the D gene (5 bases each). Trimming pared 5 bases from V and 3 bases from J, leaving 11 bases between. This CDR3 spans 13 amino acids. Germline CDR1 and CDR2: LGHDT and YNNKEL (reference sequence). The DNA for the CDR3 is TGTGCCAGCAGCTTCTCAGGGAGCTACGAGCAGTACTTC. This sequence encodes CASSFSGSYEQYF.

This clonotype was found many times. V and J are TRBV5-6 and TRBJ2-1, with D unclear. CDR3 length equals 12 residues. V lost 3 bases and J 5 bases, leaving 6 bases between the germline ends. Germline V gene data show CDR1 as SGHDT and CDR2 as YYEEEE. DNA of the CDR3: TGTGCCAGCAGCTGGATAAACAATGAGCAGTTCTTC. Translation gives CASSWINNEQFF.

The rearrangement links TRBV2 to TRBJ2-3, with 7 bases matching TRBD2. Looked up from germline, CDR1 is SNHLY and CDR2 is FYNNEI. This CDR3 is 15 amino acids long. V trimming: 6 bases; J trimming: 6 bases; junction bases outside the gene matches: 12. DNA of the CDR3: TGTGCCAGCAGCCAAAGGACTAGGGGTTCTGATACGCAGTATTTT. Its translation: CASSQRTRGSDTQYF.

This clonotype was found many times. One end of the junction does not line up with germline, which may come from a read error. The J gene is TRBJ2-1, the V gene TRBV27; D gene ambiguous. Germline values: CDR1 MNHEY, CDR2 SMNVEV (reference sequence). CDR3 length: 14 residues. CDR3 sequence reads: CASSYLSRYDEQFF. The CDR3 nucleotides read TGTGCCAGCAGCTACCTGTCTCGCTACGATGAGCAGTTCTTC.

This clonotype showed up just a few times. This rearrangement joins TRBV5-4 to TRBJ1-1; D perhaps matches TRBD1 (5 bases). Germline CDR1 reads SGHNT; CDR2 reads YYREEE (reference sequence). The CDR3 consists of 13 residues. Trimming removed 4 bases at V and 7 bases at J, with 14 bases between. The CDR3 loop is CASSPVGQFEAFF. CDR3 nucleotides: TGTGCCAGCAGCCCAGTGGGGCAATTTGAAGCTTTCTTT.

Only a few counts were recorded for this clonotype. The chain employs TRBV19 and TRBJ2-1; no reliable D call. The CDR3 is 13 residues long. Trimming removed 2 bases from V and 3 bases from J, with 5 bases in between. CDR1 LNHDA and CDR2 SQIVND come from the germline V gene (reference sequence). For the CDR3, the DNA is TGTGCCAGTAGTATATCTGACTACAATGAGCAGTTCTTC. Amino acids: CASSISDYNEQFF.

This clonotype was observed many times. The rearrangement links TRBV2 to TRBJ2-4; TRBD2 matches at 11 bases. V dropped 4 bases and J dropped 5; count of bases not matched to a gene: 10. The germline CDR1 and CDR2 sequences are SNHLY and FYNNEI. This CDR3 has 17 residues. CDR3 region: CASSGISGRARENIQYF. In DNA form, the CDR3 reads TGTGCCAGCAGTGGGATTAGCGGGAGGGCCAGAGAAAACATTCAGTACTTC.

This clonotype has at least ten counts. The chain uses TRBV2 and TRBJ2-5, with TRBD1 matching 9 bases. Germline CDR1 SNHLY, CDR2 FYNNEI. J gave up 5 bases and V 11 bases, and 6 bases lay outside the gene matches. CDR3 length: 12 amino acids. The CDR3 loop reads CAGGQGEETQYF. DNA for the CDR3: TGTGCCGGGGGACAGGGCGAGGAGACCCAGTACTTC.

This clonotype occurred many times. CDR3 DNA: TGTGCCAGCAGTGGAAGTGGCAGAGGCATTCAGTACTTC. This translates into CASSGSGRGIQYF. V and J are TRBV2 and TRBJ2-4; D not certain. Germline V gene data show CDR1 as SNHLY and CDR2 as FYNNEI. V dropped 4 bases and J dropped 9 bases, with 13 bases sitting between them. The CDR3 is 13 amino acids.

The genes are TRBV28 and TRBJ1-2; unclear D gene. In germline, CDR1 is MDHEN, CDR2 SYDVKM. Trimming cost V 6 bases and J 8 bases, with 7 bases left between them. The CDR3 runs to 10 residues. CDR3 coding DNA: TGTGCCAGCAGCCGCCAGGGCTACACCTTC. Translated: CASSRQGYTF.

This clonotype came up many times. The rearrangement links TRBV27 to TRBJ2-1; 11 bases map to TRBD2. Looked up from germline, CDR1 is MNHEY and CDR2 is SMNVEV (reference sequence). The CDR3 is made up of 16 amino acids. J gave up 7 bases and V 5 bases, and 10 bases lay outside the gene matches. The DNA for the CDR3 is TGTGCCAGCAGTCCCCAAGAACTAGCGGGAGTAAATGAGCAGTTCTTC. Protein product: CASSPQELAGVNEQFF.

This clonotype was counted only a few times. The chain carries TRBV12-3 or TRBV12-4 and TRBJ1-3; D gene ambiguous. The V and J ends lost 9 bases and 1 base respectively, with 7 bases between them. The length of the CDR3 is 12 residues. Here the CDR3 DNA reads TGTGCCAGTAGGGAATCTGGAAACACCATATATTTT. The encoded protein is CASRESGNTIYF.

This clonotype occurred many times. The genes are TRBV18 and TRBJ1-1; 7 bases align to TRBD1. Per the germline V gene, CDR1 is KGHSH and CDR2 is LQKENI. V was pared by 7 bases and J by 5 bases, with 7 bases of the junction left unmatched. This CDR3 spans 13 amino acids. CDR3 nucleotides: TGTGCCAGCTTTTACAGGGGTGGAACTGAAGCTTTCTTT. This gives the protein CASFYRGGTEAFF.

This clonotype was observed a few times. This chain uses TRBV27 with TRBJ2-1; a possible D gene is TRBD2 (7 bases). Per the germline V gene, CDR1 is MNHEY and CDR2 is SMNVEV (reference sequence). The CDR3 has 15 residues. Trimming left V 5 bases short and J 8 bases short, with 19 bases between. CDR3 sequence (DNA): TGTGCCAGCAGTCCGGAAGGGGGGGGGGGCTATGAGCAGTTCTTC. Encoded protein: CASSPEGGGGYEQFF.

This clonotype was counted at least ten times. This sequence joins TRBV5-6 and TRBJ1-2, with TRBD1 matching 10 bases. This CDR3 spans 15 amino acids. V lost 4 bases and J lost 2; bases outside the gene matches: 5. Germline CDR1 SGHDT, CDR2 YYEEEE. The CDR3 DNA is TGTGCCAGCAGCCCACCGGGACAGGGGAACTATGGCTACACCTTC. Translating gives CASSPPGQGNYGYTF.

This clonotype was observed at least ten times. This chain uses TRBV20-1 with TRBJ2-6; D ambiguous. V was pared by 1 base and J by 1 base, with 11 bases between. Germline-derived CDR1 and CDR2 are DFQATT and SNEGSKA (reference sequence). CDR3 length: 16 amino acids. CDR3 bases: TGCAGTGCTAGAGGAGGTCGACCGTCTGGGGCCAACGTCCTGACTTTC. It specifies CSARGGRPSGANVLTF.

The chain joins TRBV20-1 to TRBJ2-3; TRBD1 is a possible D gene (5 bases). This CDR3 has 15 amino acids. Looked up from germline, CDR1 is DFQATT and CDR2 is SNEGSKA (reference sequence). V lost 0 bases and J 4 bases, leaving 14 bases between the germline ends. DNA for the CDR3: TGCAGTGCTAGAGACCCCGGCAGGGAACCAGATACGCAGTATTTT. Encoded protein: CSARDPGREPDTQYF.

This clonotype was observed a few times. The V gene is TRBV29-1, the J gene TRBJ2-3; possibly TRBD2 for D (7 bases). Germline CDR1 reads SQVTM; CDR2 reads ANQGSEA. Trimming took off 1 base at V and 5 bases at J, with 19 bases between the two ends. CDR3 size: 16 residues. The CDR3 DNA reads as TGCAGCGTTGAAGGGGGGGCGGCGGGAGCGGAAGATACGCAGTATTTT. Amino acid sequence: CSVEGGAAGAEDTQYF.

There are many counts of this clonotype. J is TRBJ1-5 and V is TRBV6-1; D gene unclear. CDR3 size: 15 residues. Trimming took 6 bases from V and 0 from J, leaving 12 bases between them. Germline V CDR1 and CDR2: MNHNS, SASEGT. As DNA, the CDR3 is TGTGCCAGCAGGACAAGACCGTATAGCAATCAGCCCCAGCATTTT. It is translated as CASRTRPYSNQPQHF.

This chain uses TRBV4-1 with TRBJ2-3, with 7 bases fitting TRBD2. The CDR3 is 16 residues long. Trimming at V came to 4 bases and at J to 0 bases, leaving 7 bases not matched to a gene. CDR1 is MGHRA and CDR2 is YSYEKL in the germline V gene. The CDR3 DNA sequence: TGCGCCAGCAGCCCCCCAGCGGGATCTAGCACAGATACGCAGTATTTT. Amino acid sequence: CASSPPAGSSTDTQYF.

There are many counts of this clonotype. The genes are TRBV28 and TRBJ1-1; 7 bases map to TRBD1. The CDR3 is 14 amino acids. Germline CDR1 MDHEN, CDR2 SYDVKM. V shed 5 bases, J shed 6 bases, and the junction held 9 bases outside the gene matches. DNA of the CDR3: TGTGCCAGCAGTCCAAACAGGGGCGTCTCTGAAGCTTTCTTT. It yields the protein CASSPNRGVSEAFF.

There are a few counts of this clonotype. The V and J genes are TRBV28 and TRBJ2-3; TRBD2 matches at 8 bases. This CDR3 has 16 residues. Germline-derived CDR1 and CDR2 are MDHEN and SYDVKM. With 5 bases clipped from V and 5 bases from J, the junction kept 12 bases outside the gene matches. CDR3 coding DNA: TGTGCCAGCAGTCCAACGACTTCGGGGGGGGGAGATACGCAGTATTTT. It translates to CASSPTTSGGGDTQYF.

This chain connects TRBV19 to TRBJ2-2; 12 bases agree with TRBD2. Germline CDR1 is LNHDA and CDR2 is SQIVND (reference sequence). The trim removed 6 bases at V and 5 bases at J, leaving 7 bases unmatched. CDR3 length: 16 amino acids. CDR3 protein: CASRSSGRAGTGELFF. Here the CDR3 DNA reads TGTGCCAGTAGGTCTAGCGGGAGGGCCGGAACCGGGGAGCTGTTTTTT.

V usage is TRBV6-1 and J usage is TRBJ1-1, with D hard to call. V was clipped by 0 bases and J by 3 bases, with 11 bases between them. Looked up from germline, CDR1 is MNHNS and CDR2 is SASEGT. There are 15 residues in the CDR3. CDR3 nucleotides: TGTGCCAGCAGTGAAGCCTTCGGAGGGTACACTGAAGCTTTCTTT. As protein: CASSEAFGGYTEAFF.

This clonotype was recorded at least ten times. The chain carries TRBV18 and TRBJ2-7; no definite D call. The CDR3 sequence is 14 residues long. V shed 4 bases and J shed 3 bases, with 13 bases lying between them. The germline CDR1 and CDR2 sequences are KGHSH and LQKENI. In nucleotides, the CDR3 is TGTGCCAGCTCACTGCAGGAAGGTTTCTACGAGCAGTACTTC. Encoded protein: CASSLQEGFYEQYF.

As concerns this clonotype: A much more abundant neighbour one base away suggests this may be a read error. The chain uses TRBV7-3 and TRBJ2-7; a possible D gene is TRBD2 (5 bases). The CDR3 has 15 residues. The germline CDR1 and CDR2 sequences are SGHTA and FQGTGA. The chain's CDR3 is CASSFTPAEVYEQCF. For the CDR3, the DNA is TGTGCCAGCAGCTTTACCCCAGCGGAGGTTTACGAGCAGTGCTTC.